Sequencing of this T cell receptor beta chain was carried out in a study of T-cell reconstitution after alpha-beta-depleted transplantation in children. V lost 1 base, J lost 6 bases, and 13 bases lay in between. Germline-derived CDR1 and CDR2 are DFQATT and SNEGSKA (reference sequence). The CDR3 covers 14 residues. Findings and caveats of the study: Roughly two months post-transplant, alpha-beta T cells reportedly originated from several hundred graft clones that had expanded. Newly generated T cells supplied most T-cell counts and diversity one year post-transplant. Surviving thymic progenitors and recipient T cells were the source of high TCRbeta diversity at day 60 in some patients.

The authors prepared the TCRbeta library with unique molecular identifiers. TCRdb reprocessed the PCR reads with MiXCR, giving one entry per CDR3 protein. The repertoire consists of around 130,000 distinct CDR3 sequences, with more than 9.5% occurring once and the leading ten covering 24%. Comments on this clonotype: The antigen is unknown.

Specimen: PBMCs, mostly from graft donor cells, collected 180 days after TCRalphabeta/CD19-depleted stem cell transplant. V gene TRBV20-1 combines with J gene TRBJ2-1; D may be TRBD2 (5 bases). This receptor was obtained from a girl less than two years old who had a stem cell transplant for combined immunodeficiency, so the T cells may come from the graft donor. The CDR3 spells CSARGETGSNEQFF. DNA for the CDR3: TGCAGTGCTAGAGGAGAGACTGGGAGCAATGAGCAGTTCTTC.